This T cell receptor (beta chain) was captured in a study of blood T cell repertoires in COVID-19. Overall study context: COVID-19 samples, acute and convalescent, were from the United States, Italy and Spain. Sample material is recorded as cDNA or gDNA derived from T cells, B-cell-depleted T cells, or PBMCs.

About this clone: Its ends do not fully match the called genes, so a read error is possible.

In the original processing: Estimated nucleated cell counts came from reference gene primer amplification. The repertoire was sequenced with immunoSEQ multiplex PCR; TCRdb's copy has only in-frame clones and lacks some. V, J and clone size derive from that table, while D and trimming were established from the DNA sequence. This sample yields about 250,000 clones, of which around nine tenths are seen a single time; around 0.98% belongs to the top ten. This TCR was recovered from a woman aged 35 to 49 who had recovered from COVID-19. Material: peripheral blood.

CDR3 sequence: CASSLAWTSSSYEQYF. The CDR3 DNA is TGTGCTAGCAGCTTAGCTTGGACAAGTAGCTCCTACGAGCAGTACTTC. The gene calls are TRBV7-7 and TRBJ2-7, with D maybe TRBD1 (5 bases). The CDR3 is 16 residues long. The germline V gene encodes CDR1 SSHAT and CDR2 FNYEAQ (reference sequence).